This TCR beta chain was found in a study of CD8 T cells in ankylosing spondylitis. Findings and caveats of the study: Some motif variants had been reported before (in reactive arthritis synovial fluid and blood). Disease-linked clones, CD8+, were relatively rare in peripheral blood.

In TCRdb, the 5' RACE reads were re-called with MiXCR into one record per CDR3 protein. Altogether around 250,000 distinct CDR3 sequences are present, about 10% being singletons, with the ten largest covering 6% to 8.5%. This clonotype has a handful of counts. Antigen specificity is unknown. The sequence came from a male donor with ankylosing spondylitis or in good health (not recorded which). Sequenced material: blood, either unsorted or a sorted T cell fraction (not recorded which).

The CDR3 DNA reads as TGTGCCAGCAGTGAATCCCGGGAGATGCTCAATGAGCAGTTCTTC. Translation gives CASSESREMLNEQFF. V usage is TRBV5-5 and J usage is TRBJ2-1, with a possible D match to TRBD2 (6 bases). The CDR3 loop spans 15 amino acids. V shed 5 bases and J shed 6 bases, with 18 bases lying between them. The germline V gene encodes CDR1 SGHKS and CDR2 YYEKEE (reference sequence). The complete variable domain, with remaining parts taken from reference TRBV5-5 and TRBJ2-1, reads DAGVTQSPTHLIKTRGQQVTLRCSPISGHKSVSWYQQVLGQGPQFIFQYYEKEERGRGNFPDRFSARQFPNYSSELNVNALLLGDSALYLCASSESREMLNEQFFGPGTRLTVL.